This record covers a single T cell receptor (beta chain). Its antigen is undetermined. From germline, CDR1 is SQVTM and CDR2 ANQGSEA. The length of the CDR3 is 13 residues. The V and J ends lost 6 bases and 7 bases respectively, with 15 bases between them. On the basis of clinical symptoms, serum thyroxine and TRAb, thyroid ultrasound and orbital computed tomography, diagnoses were made. The data are from a study of T cells in Graves' hyperthyroidism and ophthalmopathy. Points from the study as a whole: Prediction of ophthalmopathy progression came a median roughly 6.4 months pre-onset. Separation of ophthalmopathy from stable hyperthyroidism was achieved by a 13 V-J model.

Amplification of TCR beta CDR3 regions used RNA as the template. The primer set for the first-round RT-PCR of the TCR CDR3 was HTBI. Each CDR3 protein is one row after TCRdb ran MiXCR on the multiplex PCR reads. The data show hundreds of thousands of distinct CDR3 sequences, less than 45% seen once. The TCR originated in an adult man with Graves' disease, either hyperthyroidism or ophthalmopathy (not recorded which). This chain uses TRBV29-1 with TRBJ2-2, with D tentatively TRBD1 (7 bases). Sequencing input: peripheral blood or thyroid tissue (not recorded which). CDR3 bases: TGCAGCGTGACAGGGACTGCCGGCGGGGAGCTGTTTTTT. It yields the protein CSVTGTAGGELFF.